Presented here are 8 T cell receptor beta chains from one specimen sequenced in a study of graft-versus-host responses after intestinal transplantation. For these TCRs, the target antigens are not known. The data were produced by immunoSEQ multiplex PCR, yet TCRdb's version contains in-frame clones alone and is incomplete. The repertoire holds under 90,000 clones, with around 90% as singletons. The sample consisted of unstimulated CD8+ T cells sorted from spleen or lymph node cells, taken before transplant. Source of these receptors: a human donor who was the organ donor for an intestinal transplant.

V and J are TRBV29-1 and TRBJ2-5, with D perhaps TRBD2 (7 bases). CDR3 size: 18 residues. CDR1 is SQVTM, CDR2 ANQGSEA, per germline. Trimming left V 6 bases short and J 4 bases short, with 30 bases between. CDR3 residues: CSVPDDKGGGPLVETQYF. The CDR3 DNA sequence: TGCAGCGTACCCGACGACAAAGGGGGGGGCCCTTTAGTAGAGACCCAGTACTTC.

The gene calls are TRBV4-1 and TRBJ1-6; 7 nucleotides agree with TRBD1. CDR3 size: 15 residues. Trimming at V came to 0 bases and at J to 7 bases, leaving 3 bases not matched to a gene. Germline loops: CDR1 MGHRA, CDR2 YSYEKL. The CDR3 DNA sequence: TGCGCCAGCAGCCAAGACAGGGGGTCAAATTCACCCCTCCACTTT. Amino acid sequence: CASSQDRGSNSPLHF.

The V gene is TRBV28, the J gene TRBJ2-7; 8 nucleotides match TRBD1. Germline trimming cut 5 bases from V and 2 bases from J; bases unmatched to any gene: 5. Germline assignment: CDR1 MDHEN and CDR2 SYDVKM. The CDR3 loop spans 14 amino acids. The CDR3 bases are TGTGCCAGCAGTCTGTCAGGGGGCACCTACGAGCAGTACGTC. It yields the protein CASSLSGGTYEQYV.

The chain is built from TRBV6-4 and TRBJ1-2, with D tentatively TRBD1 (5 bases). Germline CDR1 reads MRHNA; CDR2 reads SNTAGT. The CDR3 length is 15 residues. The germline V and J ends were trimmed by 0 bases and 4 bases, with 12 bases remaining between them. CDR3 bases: TGTGCCAGCAGTGACTCGCCTGGACAAAGCTATGGCTACACCTTC. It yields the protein CASSDSPGQSYGYTF.

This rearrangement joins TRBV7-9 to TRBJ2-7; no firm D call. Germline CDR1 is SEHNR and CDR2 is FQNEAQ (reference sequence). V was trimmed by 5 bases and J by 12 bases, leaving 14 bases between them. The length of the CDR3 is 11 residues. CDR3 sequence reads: CASSHLTSPYV. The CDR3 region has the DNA TGTGCCAGCAGCCACCTAACGTCTCCGTACGTC.

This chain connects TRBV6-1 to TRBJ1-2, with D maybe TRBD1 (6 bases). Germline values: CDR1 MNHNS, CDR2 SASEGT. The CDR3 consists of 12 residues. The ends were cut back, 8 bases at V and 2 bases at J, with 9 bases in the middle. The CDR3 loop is CASSGTNYGYTF. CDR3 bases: TGTGCCAGCTCGGGGACAAACTATGGCTACACCTTC.

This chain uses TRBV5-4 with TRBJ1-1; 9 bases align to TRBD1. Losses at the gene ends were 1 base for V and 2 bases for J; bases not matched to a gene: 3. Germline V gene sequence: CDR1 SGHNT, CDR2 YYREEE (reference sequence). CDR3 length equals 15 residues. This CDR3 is CASSLPDRGNTEAFF. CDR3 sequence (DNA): TGTGCCAGCAGCTTGCCGGACAGGGGAAACACTGAAGCTTTCTTT.

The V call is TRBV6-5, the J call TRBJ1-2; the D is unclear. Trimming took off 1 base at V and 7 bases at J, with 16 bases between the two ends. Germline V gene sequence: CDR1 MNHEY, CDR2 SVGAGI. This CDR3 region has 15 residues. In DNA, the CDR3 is TGTGCCAGCAGTTACTATCGCACCGACTCTCTTGGCTACACCTTC. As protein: CASSYYRTDSLGYTF.